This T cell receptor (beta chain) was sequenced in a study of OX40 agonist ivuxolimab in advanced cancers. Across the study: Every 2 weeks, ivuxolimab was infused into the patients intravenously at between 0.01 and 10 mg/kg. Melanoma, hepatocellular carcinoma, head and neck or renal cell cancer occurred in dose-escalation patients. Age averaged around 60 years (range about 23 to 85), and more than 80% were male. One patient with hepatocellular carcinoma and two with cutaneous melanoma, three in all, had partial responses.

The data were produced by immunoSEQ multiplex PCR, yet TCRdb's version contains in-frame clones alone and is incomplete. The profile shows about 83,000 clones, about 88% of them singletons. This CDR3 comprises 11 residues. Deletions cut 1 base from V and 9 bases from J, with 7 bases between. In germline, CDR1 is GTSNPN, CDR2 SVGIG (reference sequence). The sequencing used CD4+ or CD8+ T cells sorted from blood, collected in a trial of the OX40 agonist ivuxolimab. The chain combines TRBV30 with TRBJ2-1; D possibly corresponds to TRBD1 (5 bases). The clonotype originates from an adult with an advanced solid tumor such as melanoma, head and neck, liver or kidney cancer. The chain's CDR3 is CAWSGQLEQFF. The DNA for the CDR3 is TGTGCCTGGAGTGGACAGCTTGAGCAGTTCTTC.